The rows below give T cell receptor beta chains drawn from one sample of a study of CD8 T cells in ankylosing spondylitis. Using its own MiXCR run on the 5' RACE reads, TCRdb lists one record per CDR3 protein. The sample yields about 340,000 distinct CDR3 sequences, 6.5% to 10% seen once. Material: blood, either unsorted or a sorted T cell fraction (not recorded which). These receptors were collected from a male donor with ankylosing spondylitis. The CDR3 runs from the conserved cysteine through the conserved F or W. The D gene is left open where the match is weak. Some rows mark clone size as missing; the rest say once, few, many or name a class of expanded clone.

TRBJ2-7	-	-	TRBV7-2	CASSLAGDSLPYEQYF	TGTGCCAGCAGCTTAGCGGGCGATAGCCTCCCCTACGAGCAGTACTTC
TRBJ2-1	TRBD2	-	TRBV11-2	CASSGGLADYNEQFF	TGTGCCAGCAGCGGTGGACTAGCGGATTACAATGAGCAGTTCTTC
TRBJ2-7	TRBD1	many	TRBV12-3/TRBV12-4	CASSLARDRVYEQYF	TGTGCCAGCAGTCTGGCCCGGGACAGGGTTTACGAGCAGTACTTC
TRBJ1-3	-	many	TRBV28	CASSLPGFLSGNTIYF	TGTGCCAGCAGTTTGCCAGGATTCCTCAGCGGAAACACCATATATTTT
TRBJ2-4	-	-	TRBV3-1	CASSRSQGNIQYF	TGTGCCAGCAGCCGGTCTCAGGGGAACATTCAGTACTTC
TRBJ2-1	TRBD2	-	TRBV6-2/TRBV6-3	CASSYATSRTYNEQFF	TGTGCCAGCAGTTACGCGACTAGCCGTACCTACAATGAGCAGTTCTTC
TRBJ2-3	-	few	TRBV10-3	CAISPPSTDTQYF	TGTGCCATCAGCCCGCCAAGCACAGATACGCAGTATTTT
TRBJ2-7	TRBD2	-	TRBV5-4	CASSLELASYYEQYF	TGTGCCAGCAGCTTAGAACTAGCGTCCTACTACGAGCAGTACTTC
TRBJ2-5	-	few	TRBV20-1	CSARDRRAGVETQYF	TGCAGTGCTAGGGATCGGCGGGCAGGCGTGGAGACCCAGTACTTC
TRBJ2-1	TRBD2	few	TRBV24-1	CATSGTSGEVNEQFF	TGTGCCACCAGTGGGACTAGCGGGGAGGTCAATGAGCAGTTCTTC
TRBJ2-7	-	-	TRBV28	CASSPFGRAPYEQYF	TGTGCCAGCAGCCCGTTCGGGCGGGCCCCATACGAGCAGTACTTC
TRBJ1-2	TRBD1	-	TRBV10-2	CASSPGQGAVVYGYTF	TGCGCCAGCAGTCCTGGACAGGGGGCTGTTGTGTATGGCTACACCTTC
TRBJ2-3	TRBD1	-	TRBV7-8	CASSFRARTGSTDTQYF	TGTGCCAGCAGCTTTAGAGCCAGGACAGGGTCCACAGATACGCAGTATTTT
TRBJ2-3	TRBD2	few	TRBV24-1	CATSEPRLAGSTDTQYF	TGTGCCACCAGTGAGCCTCGACTAGCGGGAAGCACAGATACGCAGTATTTT
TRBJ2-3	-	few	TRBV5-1	CASRGDTSTDTQYF	TGCGCCAGCAGGGGGGACACCAGCACAGATACGCAGTATTTT
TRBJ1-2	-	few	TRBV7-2	CASSLIGRVGYTF	TGTGCCAGCAGCCTAATAGGCAGGGTCGGCTACACCTTC
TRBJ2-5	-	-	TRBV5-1	CASSAEAGQETQYF	TGCGCCAGCAGCGCCGAGGCAGGACAAGAGACCCAGTACTTC
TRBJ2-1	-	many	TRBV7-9	CASSLVLGSSYNEQFF	TGTGCCAGCAGCTTAGTTCTGGGGAGCTCCTACAATGAGCAGTTCTTC
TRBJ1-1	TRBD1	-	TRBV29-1	CSVASGGREAFF	TGCAGCGTGGCCTCAGGGGGTCGAGAAGCTTTCTTT
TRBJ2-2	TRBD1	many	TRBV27	CASSLQRGTGTFRGTGELFF	TGTGCCAGCAGTTTACAGAGGGGGACAGGGACGTTCCGGGGCACCGGGGAGCTGTTTTTT
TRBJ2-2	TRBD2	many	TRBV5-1	CASSQRLAGGVIGGELFF	TGCGCCAGCAGCCAAAGACTAGCGGGAGGCGTAATTGGCGGGGAGCTGTTTTTT
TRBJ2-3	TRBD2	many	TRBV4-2	CASSQASGTSGMDTQYF	TGTGCCAGCAGCCAAGCGTCAGGGACTAGCGGGATGGATACGCAGTATTTT
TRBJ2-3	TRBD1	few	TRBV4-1	CASSQVQGANPDTQYF	TGCGCCAGCAGCCAAGTCCAGGGGGCGAACCCAGATACGCAGTATTTT
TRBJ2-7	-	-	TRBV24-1	CATSDSDTYEQYF	TGTGCCACCAGTGACTCTGACACCTACGAGCAGTACTTC
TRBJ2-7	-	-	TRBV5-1	CASRKQNEQYF	TGCGCCAGCCGAAAACAGAACGAGCAGTACTTC
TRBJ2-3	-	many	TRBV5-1	CASSLESRKADTQYF	TGCGCCAGCAGCTTGGAGTCGCGAAAAGCAGATACGCAGTATTTT
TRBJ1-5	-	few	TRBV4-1	CASSQDGAGTRYPNQPQHF	TGCGCCAGCAGCCAAGATGGGGCCGGGACACGCTACCCCAATCAGCCCCAGCATTTT
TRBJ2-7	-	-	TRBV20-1	CSARDRLLALKEQYF	TGCAGTGCTAGAGATCGTCTTCTAGCTTTGAAGGAGCAGTACTTC
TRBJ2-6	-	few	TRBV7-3	CASSQISGGFLANVLTF	TGTGCCAGCAGCCAGATCTCTGGGGGTTTTTTGGCCAACGTCCTGACTTTC
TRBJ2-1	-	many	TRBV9	CASSVVGNDYNEQFF	TGTGCCAGCAGCGTAGTCGGGAACGACTACAATGAGCAGTTCTTC